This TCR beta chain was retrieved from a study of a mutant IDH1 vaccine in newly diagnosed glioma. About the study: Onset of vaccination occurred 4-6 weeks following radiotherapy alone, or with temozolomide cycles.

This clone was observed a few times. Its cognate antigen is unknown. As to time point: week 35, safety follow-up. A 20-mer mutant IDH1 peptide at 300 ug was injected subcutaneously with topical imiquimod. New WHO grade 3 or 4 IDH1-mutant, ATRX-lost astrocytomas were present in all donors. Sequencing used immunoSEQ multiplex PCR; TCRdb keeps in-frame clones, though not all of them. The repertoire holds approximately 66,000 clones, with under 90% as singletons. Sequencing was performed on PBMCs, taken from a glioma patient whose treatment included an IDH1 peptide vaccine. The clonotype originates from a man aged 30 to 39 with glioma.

Here the CDR3 reads CASRGRNEKLFF. The CDR3, as DNA: TGCGCCAGCAGGGGTAGGAATGAAAAACTGTTTTTT. The chain employs TRBV5-1 and TRBJ1-4; D gene unclear. The V and J ends lost 5 bases and 5 bases respectively, with 7 bases between them. The germline gives CDR1 SGHRS, CDR2 YFSETQ. This CDR3 region has 12 residues. Full variable domain (rest looked up from reference TRBV5-1 and TRBJ1-4): KAGVTQTPRYLIKTRGQQVTLSCSPISGHRSVSWYQQTPGQGLQFLFEYFSETQRNKGNFPGRFSGRQFSNSRSEMNVSTLELGDSALYLCASRGRNEKLFFGSGTQLSVL.